This TCR beta chain was recorded in a study of blood T cell repertoires in COVID-19. Study-level background: The analysed material was cDNA or gDNA that came from T cells, B-cell-depleted T cells, or PBMCs.

Followed over time, Seattle patients had been enrolled while infection was active. The assay was immunoSEQ multiplex PCR, and TCRdb's table has in-frame clones only and misses some. The table shows 250,000 to 350,000 clones, with under 85% occurring only once. J was trimmed by 7 bases and V by 4 bases; bases with no gene match: 9. CDR1 and CDR2 from the germline V gene are SGHDT and YYEEEE. This CDR3 has 15 residues. Sequenced: peripheral blood. This chain joins TRBV5-6 and TRBJ2-1, with TRBD1 matching 9 bases. The clonotype originates from a human donor with COVID-19, enrolled during active disease. The donor label of this sample is uncertain. In DNA, the CDR3 is TGTGCCAGCAGCCTTTGGGACAGGGTTAGGAATGAGCAGTTCTTC. Encoded protein: CASSLWDRVRNEQFF.